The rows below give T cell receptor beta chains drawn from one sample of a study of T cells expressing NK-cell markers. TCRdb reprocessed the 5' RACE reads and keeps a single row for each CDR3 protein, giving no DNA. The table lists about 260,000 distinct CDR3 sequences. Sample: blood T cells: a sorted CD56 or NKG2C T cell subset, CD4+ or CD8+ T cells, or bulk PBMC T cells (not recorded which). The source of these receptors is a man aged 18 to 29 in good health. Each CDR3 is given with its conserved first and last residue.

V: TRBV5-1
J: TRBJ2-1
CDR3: CASSQPTGHTQFF

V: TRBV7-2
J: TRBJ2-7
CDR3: CASSPRLQGSGYEQYF

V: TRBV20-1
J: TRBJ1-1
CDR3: CSARVTGRLPEAFF

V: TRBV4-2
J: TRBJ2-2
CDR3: CASSQDLSWRATGELFF

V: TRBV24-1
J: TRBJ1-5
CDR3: CATSVDGNQPQHF

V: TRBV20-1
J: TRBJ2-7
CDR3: CSARTITGTASVGEQYF

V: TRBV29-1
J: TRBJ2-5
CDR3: CINLRAGGQETQYF

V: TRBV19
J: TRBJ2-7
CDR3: CASSGNSYEQYF

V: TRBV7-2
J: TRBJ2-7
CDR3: CASSLVGGDSYEQYF

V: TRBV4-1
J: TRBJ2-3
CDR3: CASSQRTSDPDTQYF

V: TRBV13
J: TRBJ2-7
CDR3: CASSTDRGNYEQYF

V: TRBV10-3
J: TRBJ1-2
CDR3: CAISGLTENYGYTF

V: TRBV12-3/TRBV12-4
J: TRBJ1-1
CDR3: CASSFTGTGNTEAFF

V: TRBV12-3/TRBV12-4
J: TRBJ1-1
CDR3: CASSPSWQVNTEAFF

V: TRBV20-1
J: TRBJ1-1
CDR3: CSAPGQKGPEAFF

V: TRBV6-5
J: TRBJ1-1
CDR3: CASSYSWGWGAFF

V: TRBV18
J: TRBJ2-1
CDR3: CASSPPYNEQFF

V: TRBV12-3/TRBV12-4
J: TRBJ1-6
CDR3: CASSLGQFRSPLHF

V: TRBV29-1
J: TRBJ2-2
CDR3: CSVTSGTNTGELFF

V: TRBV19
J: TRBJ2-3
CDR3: CASSAGTSGTDTQYF

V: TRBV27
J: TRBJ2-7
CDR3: CASTLGQGAHEQYF

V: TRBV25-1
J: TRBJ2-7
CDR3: CASSEGQPRDEQYF

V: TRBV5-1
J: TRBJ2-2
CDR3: CASSLASGNTGELFF

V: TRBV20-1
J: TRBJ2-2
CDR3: CSASKGTSGTTGELFF

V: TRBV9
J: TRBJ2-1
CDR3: CASSVGASGNSEQFF

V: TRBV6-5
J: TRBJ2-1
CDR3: CASRWVNEQFF

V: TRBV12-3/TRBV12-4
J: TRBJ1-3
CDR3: CASRGVWGGNTIYF

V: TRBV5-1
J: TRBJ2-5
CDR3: CASTTSGIRETQYF

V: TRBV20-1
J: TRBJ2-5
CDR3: CSATGDGGRHGTQYF

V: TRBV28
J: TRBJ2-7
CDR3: CASTLGSTYEQYF

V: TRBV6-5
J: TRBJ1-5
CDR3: CASGLPTGASQPQHF

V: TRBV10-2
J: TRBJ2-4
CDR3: CASSDPGVNIQYF

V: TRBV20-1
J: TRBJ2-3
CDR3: CSAPRDRGFGGYATDTQYF

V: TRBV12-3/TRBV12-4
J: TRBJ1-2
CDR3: CASSSINGNYGYTF

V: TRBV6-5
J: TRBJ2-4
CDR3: CASSYRLDAKNIQYF

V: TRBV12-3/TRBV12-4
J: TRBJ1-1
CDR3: CASSSGGADTEAFF

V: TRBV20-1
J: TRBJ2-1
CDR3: CSARPTDRGYNEQFF

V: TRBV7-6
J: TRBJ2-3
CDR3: CASTKGPLAGGTDTQYF

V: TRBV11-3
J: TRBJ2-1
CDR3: CASSSVGGDIYNEQFF

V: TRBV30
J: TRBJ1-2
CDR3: CAWNFDWDYGYTF

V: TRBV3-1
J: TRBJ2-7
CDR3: CASSQSTIGRGEQYF

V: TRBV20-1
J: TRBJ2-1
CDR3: CSARTSGNNEQFF

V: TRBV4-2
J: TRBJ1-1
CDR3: CASSQEARKTEAFF

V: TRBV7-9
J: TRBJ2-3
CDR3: CASSFTPVATQYF

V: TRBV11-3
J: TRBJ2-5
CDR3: CASSLGEAETQYF

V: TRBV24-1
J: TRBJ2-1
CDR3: CATSDRAGTSGGIGSYNEQFF

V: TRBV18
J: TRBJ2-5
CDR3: CASSADISQETQYF

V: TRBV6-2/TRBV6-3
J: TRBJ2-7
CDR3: CASSYFQGPWEQYF

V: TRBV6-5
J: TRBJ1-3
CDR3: CASSSSPLFGNTIYF

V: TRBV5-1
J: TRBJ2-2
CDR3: CASSEPGLSGGELFF

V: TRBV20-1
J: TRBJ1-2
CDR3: CSARSQDRPYGYTF

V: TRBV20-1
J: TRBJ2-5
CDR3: CSATRRGGDETQYF

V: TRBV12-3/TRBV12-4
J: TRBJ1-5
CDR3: CASSLGTGRLNQPQHF

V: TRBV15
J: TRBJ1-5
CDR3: CATSRDHGGGNQPQHF

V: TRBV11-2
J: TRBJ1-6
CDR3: CASSVQTGQGNNSPLHF

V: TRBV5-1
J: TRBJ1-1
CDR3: CASSLVPGAGTEAFF

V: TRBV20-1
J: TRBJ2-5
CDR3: CSAAIPLDLQETQYF

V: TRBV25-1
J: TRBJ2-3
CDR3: CASSETSGWKDTQYF

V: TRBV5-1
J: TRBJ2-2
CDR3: CASSLSVGSTGELFF